The source of this TCR beta chain is a study of CD8 T cells in Susac syndrome. This CDR3 has 14 residues. Trimming cost V 3 bases and J 4 bases, with 12 bases left between them. Germline V CDR1 and CDR2: SGHTA, FQGTGA. Random hexamers were used to reverse transcribe roughly 0.45 to 1 ug of RNA. It was immunoSEQ multiplex PCR that amplified TCR beta CDR3 across 54 Vbeta and 13 Jbeta. TCRdb re-called the immunoSEQ multiplex PCR reads through MiXCR, storing one row per CDR3 protein. The table shows approximately 190,000 distinct CDR3 sequences, with under 95% occurring only once. The study sequenced TCR beta in blood CD8+ and CD4+ T cells.

The sequenced material came from CD4+ T cells from PBMCs. The chain employs TRBV7-3 and TRBJ2-5, with D hard to call. This clonotype was sampled from a human donor in good health. The CDR3 spells CASSLLWERETQYF. In nucleotides, the CDR3 is TGTGCCAGCAGCTTGCTTTGGGAACGAGAGACCCAGTACTTC.